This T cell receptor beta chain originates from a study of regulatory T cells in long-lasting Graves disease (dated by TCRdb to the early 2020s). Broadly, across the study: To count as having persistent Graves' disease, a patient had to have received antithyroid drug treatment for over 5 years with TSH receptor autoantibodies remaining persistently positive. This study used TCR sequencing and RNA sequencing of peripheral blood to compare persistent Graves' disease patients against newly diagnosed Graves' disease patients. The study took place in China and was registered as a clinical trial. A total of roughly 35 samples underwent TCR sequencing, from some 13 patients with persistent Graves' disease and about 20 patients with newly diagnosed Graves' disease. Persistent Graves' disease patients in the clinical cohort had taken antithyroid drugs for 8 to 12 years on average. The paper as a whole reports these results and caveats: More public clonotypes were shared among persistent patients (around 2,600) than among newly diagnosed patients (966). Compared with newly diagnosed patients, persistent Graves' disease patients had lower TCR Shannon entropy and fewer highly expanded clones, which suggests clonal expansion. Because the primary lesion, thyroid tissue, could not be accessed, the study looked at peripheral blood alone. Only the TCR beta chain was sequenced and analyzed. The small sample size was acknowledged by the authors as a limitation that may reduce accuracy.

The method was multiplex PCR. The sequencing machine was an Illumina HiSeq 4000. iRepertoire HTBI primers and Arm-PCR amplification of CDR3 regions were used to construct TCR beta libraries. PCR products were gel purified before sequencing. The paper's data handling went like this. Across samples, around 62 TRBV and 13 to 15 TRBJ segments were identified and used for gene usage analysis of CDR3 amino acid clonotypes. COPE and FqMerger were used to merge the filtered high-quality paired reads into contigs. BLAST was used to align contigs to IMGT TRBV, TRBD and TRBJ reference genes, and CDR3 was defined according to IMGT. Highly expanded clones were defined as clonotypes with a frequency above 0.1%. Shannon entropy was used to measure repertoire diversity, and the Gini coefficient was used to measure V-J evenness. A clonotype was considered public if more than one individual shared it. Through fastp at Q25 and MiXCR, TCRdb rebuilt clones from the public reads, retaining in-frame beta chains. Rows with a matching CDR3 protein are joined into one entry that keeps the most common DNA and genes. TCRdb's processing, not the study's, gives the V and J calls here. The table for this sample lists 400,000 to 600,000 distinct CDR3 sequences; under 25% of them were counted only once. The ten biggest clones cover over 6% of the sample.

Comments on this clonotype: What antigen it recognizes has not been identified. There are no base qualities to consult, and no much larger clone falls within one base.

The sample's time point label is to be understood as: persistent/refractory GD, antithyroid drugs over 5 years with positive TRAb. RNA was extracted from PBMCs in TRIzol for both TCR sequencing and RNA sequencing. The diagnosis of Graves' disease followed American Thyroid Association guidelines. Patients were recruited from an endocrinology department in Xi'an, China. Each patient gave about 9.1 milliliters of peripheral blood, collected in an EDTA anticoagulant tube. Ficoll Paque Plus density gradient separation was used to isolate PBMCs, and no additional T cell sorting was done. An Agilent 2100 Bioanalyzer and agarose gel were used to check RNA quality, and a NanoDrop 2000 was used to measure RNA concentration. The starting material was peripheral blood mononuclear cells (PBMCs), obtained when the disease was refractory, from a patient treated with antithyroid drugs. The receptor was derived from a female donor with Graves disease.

Here is the DNA: TGTGCCAGCAGCCAATGGGCAGAGGCGTACGAGCAGTACTTC. Its translation is CASSQWAEAYEQYF. Recombination connected TRBV3-1 to TRBJ2-7; confidence is insufficient to name the D gene. Reading the germline V gene (reference sequence) gives CDR1 LGHDT and CDR2 YNNKEL. The cysteine opens and the phenylalanine closes a CDR3 of 14 amino acids. The read is trimmed to its CDR3 DNA, 42 bases read in frame from base 1. Trimming removed 2 bases from V and 4 bases from J, leaving 12 bases between the germline ends.